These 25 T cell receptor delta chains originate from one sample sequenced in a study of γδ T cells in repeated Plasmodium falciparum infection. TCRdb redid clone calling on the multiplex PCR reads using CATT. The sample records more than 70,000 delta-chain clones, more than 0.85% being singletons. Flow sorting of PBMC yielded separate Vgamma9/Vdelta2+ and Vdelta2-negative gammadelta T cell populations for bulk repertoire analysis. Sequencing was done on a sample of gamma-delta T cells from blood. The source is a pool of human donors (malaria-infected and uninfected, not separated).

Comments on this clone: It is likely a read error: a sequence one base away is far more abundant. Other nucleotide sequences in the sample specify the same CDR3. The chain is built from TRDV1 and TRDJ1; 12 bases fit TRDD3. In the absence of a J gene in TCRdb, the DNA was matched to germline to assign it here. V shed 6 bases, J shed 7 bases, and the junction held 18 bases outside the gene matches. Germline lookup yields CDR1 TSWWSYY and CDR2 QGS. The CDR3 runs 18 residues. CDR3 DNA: TGTGCTCTTGGTGAAACGCAGGAACTACTGGGGGATACCCTTAAACTCATCTTT. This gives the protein CALGETQELLGDTLKLIF.

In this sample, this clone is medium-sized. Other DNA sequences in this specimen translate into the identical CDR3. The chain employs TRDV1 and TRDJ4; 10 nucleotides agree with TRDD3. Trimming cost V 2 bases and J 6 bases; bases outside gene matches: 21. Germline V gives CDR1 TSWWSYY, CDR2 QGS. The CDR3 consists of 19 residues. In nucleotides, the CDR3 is TGTGCTCTTGGGGAATTTCATTTCCTTCGTACTGGGGGATGGGTGGCCCTGATCTTT. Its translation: CALGEFHFLRTGGWVALIF.

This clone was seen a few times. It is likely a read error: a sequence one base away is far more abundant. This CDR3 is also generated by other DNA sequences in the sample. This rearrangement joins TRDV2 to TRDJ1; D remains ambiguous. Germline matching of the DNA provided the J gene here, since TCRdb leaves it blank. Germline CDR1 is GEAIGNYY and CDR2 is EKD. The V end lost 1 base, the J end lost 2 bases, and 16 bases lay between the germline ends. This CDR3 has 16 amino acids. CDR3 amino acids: CACDTIQGLGTDKLIF. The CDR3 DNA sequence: TGTGCCTGTGACACTATTCAAGGTCTAGGGACCGATAAACTCATCTTT.

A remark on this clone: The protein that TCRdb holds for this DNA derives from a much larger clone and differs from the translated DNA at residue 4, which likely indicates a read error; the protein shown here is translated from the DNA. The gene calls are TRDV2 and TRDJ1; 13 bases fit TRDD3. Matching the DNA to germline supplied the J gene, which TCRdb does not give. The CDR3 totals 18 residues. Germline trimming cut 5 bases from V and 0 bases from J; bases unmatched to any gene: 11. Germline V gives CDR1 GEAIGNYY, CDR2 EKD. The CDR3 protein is CACGPVLGDTRYTDKLIF. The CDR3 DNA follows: TGTGCCTGTGGCCCTGTACTGGGGGATACGCGTTACACCGATAAACTCATCTTT.

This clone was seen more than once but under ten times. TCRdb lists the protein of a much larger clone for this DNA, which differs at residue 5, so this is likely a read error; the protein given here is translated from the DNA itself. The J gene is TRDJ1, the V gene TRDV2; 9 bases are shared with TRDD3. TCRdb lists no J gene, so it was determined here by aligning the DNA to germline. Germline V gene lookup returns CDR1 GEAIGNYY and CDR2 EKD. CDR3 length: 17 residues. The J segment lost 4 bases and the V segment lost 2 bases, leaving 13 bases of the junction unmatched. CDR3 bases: TGTGCCTGTGACATTATACGGCGGGGATACGAAGGCGATAAACTCATCTTT. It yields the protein CACDIIRRGYEGDKLIF.

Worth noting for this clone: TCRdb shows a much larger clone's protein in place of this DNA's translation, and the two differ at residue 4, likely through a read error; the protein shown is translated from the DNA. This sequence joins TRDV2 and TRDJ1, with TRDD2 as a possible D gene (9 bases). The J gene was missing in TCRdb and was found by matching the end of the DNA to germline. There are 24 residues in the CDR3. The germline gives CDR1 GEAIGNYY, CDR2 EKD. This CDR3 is CACNTVKLGLPTGTGGSLTDKLIF. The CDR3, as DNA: TGTGCCTGTAACACCGTGAAGCTCGGCCTTCCTACAGGAACTGGGGGTTCTCTCACCGATAAACTCATCTTT.

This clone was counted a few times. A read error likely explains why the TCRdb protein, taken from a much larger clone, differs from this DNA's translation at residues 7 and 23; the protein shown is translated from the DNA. CDR3 protein: CALGDGPHKFGGPPVPFLYTDKHIF. The CDR3 DNA reads TGTGCTCTTGGGGATGGCCCTCATAAATTTGGGGGACCCCCCGTCCCATTCTTGTACACCGATAAACACATCTTT. The V and J genes are TRDV1 and TRDJ1; 7 bases map to TRDD3. Germline V CDR1 and CDR2: TSWWSYY, QGS. The CDR3 totals 25 residues.

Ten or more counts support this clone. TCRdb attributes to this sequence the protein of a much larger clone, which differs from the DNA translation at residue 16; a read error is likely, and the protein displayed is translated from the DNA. Here the CDR3 reads CACDPITGGYGRTDKPIF. CDR3 coding DNA: TGTGCCTGTGATCCAATTACTGGGGGATACGGGAGGACCGATAAACCCATCTTT. The V gene is given as TRDV2, and no J gene call is available; no check of the table's D call, TRDD3, against the DNA was made. The CDR3 totals 18 residues. Germline lookup yields CDR1 GEAIGNYY and CDR2 EKD.

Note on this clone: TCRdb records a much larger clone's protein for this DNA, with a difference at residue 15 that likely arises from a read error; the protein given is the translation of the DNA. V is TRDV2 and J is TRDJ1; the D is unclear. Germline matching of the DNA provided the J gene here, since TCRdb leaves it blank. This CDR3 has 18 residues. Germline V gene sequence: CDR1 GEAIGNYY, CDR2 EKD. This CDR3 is CACDSLLTRTLDTDELIF. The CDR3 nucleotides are TGTGCCTGTGACTCCTTACTCACACGGACACTTGACACCGATGAACTCATCTTT.

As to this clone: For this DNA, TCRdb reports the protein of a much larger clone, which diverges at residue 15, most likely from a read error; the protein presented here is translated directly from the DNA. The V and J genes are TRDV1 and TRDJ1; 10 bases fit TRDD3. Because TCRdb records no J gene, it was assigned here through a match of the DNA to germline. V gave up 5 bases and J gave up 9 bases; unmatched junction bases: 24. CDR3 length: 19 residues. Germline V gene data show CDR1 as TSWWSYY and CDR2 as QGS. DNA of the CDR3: TGTGCTCTTGGGTTTCAATCTACGAGCACTGGGGGATTGGCCCCACAACTCATCTTT. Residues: CALGFQSTSTGGLAPQLIF.

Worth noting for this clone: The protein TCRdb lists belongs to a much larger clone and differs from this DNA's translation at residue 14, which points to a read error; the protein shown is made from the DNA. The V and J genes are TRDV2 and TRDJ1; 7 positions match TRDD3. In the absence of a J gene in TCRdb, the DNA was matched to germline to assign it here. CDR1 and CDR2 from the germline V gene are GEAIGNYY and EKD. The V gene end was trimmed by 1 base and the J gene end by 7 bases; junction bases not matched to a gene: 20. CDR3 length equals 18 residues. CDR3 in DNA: TGTGCCTGTGACACGATTTCAATGGGGGAAAAAGGATCCGGTAAACTCATCTTT. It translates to CACDTISMGEKGSGKLIF.

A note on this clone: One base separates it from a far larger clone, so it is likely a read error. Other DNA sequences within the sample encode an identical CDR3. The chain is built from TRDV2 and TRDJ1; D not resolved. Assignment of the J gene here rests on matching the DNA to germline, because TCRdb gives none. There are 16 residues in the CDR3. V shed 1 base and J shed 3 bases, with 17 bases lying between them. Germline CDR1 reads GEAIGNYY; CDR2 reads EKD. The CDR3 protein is CACDTLGARGADKLIF. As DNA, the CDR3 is TGTGCCTGTGACACACTAGGGGCCCGAGGGGCCGATAAACTCATCTTT.

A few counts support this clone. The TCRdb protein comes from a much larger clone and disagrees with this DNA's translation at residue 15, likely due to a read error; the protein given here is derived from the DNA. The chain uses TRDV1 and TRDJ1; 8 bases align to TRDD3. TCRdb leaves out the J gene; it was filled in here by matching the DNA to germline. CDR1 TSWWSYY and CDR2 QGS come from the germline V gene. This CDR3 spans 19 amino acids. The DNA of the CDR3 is TGTGCTCTTGGGGAAACTCTCCAACTGGGGGGCCTGTACACCGGTAAACTCATCTTT. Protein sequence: CALGETLQLGGLYTGKLIF.

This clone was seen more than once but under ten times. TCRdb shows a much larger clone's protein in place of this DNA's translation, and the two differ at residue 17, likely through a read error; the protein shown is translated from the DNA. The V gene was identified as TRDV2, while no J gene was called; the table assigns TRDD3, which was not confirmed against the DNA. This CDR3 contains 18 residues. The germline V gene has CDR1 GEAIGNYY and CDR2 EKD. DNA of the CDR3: TGTGCCTGTGACAGTAGGACTGGGGGACATCTCTACACCGATAAACTCACCTTT. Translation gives CACDSRTGGHLYTDKLTF.

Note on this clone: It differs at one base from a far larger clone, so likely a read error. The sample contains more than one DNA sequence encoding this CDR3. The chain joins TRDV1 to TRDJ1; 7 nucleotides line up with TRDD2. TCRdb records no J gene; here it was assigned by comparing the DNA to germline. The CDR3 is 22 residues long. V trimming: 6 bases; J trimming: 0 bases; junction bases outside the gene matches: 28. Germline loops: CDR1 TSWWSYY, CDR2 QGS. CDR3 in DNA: TGTGCTCTTGGACCCCGCGTTCCTACCATGGGGACAAGACCCAAGTACACCGATAAACTCATCTTT. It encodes CALGPRVPTMGTRPKYTDKLIF.

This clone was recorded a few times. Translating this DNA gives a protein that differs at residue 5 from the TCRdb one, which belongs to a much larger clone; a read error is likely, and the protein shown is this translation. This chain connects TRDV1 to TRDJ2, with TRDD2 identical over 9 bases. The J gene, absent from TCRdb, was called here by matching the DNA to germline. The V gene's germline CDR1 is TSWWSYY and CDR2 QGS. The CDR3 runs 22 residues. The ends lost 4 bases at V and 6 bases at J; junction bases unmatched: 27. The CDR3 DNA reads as TGTGCTCTTGGGGGACCTCCTTCCTACCCCGGGGAGGGGGATCCTAGGTCAGCACAACTCTTCTTT. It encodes CALGGPPSYPGEGDPRSAQLFF.

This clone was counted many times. CDR3 nucleotide sequence: TGTGCCTGTGACACCGTAGTGGGGGATACTCTTACCTGGGACACCCGACAGATGTTTTTC. It codes for CACDTVVGDTLTWDTRQMFF. The chain is built from TRDV2 and TRDJ3; 10 nucleotides align to TRDD3. TCRdb offers no J gene call, so here the DNA was matched to germline to obtain one. CDR1 and CDR2 (germline): GEAIGNYY, EKD. CDR3 length equals 20 residues. V gave up 0 bases and J gave up 2 bases; unmatched junction bases: 9.

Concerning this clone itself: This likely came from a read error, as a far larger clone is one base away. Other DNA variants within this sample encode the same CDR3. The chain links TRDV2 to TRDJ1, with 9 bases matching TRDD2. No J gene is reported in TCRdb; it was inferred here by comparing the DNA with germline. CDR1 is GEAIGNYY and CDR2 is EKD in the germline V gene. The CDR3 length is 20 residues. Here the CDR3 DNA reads TGCGCCTGTGACAAGGCCTTCCTACCAACGGGGGTTCGGGGCACCGATAAACTCATCTTT. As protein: CACDKAFLPTGVRGTDKLIF.

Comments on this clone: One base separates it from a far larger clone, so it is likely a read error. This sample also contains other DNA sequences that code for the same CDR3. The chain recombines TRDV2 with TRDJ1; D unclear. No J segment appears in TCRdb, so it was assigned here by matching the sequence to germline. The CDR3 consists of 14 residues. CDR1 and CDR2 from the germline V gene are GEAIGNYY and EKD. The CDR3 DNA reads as TGCGCCTGTGACTCCTTACTTAACACCGATAAACTCATCTTT. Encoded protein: CACDSLLNTDKLIF.

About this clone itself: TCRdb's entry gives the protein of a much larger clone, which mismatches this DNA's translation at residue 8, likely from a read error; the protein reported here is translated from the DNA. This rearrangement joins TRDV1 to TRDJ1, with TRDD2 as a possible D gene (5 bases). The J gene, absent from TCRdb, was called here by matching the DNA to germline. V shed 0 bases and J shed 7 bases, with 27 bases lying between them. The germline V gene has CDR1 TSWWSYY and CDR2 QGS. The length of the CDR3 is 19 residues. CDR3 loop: CALGELGTPTELGRSKLIF. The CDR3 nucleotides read TGTGCTCTTGGGGAACTCGGGACCCCTACCGAATTAGGAAGGAGTAAACTCATCTTT.

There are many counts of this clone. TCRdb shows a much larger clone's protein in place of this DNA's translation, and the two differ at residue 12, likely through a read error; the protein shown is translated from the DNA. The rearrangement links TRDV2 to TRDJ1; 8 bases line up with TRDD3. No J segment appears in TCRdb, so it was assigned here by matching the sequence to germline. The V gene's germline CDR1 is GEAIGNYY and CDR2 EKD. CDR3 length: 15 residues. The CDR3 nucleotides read TGTGCCTGTGACAGGGTGGGGGATTTATCCGATGAACTCATCTTT. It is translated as CACDRVGDLSDELIF.

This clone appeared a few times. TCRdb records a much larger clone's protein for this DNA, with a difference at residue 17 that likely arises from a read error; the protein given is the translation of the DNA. The DNA of the CDR3 is TGTGCTCTTGGGGAACCAAACTCTCACACTTCTTCCCCCACCGATAAACACATCTTT. Translating it yields CALGEPNSHTSSPTDKHIF. The V gene is TRDV1, the J gene TRDJ1; TRDD2 might be the D (5 bases). The CDR3 consists of 19 residues. The germline gives CDR1 TSWWSYY, CDR2 QGS.

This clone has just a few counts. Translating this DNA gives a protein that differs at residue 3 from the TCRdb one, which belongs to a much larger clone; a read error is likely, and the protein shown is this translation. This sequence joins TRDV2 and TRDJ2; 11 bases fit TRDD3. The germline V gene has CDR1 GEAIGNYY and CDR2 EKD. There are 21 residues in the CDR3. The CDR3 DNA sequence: TGTGCCAGTGACACGTTAGGTGGGGGATACGCGGTTAACGATTTGACAGCACAACTCTTCTTT. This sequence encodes CASDTLGGGYAVNDLTAQLFF.

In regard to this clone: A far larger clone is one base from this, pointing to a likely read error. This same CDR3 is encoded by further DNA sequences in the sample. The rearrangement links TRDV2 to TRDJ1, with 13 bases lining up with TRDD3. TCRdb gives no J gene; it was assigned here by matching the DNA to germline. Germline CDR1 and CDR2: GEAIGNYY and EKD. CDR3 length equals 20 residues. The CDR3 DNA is TGCGCCTGTGACACCGTCCAACTACTGGGGGATACGGGGTACACCGATAAACTCATCTTT. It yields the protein CACDTVQLLGDTGYTDKLIF.

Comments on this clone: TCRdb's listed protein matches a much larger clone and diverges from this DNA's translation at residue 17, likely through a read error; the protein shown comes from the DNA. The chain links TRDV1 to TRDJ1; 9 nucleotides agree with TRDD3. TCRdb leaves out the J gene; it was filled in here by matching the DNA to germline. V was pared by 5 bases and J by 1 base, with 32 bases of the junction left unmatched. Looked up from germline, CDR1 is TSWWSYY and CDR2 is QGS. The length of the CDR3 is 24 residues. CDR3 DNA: TGTGCTCTTGGGCCTCCTCGCCGATTTCGGGGATACTGGGGGACGAGGGAGGGCACCGATAAACTCATCTTT. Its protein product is CALGPPRRFRGYWGTREGTDKLIF.